A single sample is the source of the 24 T cell receptor beta chains below, sequenced in a study of T cells after yellow fever vaccination (dated 2019 in TCRdb). Explained via the paper, the treatment or condition label denotes: live attenuated yellow fever vaccine strain. The library was built by means of 5' RACE. Sequencer: Illumina NovaSeq 6000. Through fastp at Q25 and MiXCR, TCRdb rebuilt clones from the public reads, retaining in-frame beta chains. Entries are consolidated by CDR3 protein sequence, retaining the most common genes and DNA. Present in this sample are a few hundred thousand distinct CDR3 sequences, 8.7% of which were seen just once. About 3.7% of the sample belongs to the ten largest clones. The sequencing here drew on CD4+ T cells sorted from PBMCs, taken 5 days after the yellow fever booster vaccination. The receptors originated from a man aged 18 to 30 who received the YFV17D yellow fever vaccine.

This clonotype was observed a few times. V usage is TRBV10-3 and J usage is TRBJ1-5; no firm D call. V was trimmed by 8 bases and J by 5 bases, leaving 13 bases between them. CDR1 ENHRY and CDR2 SYGVKD come from the germline V gene. CDR3 length equals 13 residues. The CDR3 DNA sequence: TGTGCCATCGGACCTGGACTGGATCAGCCCCAGCATTTT. This codes for CAIGPGLDQPQHF.

This clonotype was seen only a few times. The CDR3, as DNA: TGTGCCAGCAGTGACCAGGGGGCCACCTACGAGCAGTACGTC. This sequence encodes CASSDQGATYEQYV. The V and J genes are TRBV2 and TRBJ2-7, with TRBD1 matching 8 bases. Looked up from germline, CDR1 is SNHLY and CDR2 is FYNNEI. V trimming: 3 bases; J trimming: 2 bases; junction bases outside the gene matches: 3. CDR3 size: 14 residues.

The gene calls are TRBV20-1 and TRBJ2-5, with 9 bases identical to TRBD2. This CDR3 spans 17 amino acids. Germline assignment: CDR1 DFQATT and CDR2 SNEGSKA (reference sequence). V lost 0 bases and J lost 1; bases outside the gene matches: 9. The CDR3 spells CSARDFGQRGAQETQYF. CDR3 in DNA: TGCAGTGCTAGAGATTTTGGCCAGCGGGGGGCCCAAGAGACCCAGTACTTC.

This rearrangement joins TRBV7-3 to TRBJ2-3, with unresolved D. Trimming shortened V by 5 bases and J by 5 bases, and 11 bases separated the two germline ends. The CDR3 contains 13 residues. Germline V gives CDR1 SGHTA, CDR2 FQGTGA. CDR3: CASSQTAQDTQYF. The CDR3 DNA reads TGTGCCAGCAGCCAAACGGCTCAAGATACGCAGTATTTT.

V and J are TRBV21-1 and TRBJ1-3. TRBV21-1 is given as a pseudogene. The CDR3 is made up of 15 amino acids. The CDR3 region is CASSSTRPEGNTIYF. The CDR3 DNA is TGTGCCAGCAGCTCCACGCGGCCAGAGGGAAACACCATATATTTT.

This clonotype has more than one count but fewer than ten. CDR3 nucleotides: TGTGCCAGCAGCGTCGGCGGGGCAACTAATGAAAAACTGTTTTTT. It codes for CASSVGGATNEKLFF. The chain has TRBV25-1 and TRBJ1-4, with no clear D. Germline V lookup: CDR1 MGHDK, CDR2 SYGVNS. This CDR3 region has 15 residues. The V end was cut by 6 bases, the J end by 0 bases, with 11 bases between.

The V gene is TRBV29-1, the J gene TRBJ1-2; D is perhaps TRBD1 (5 bases). This CDR3 is built from 16 residues. The germline CDR1 and CDR2 sequences are SQVTM and ANQGSEA. The V gene lost 4 bases and the J gene lost 2 bases, with 20 bases spanning the gap. The CDR3 DNA reads TGCAGCGTTGGGGGCACCGGGACCCAGACCAACTATGGCTACACCTTC. Its protein product is CSVGGTGTQTNYGYTF.

This clonotype has a handful of counts. The gene calls are TRBV7-9 and TRBJ1-4; 10 positions match TRBD1. The junction had 4 bases not matched to a gene; V was cut back by 5 bases and J by 7 bases. The CDR3 sequence is 14 residues long. Germline CDR1 reads SEHNR; CDR2 reads FQNEAQ (reference sequence). This chain's CDR3 is CASSQDRGSEKLFF. Here the CDR3 DNA reads TGTGCCAGCAGCCAGGACAGGGGGAGTGAAAAACTGTTTTTT.

In this sample, this clonotype turned up a few times. The rearrangement uses TRBV7-2 and TRBJ2-5, with a tentative D call TRBD1 (6 bases). V was cut by 4 bases and J by 4 bases, with 13 bases left in between. The CDR3 runs to 14 residues. In germline, CDR1 is SGHTA, CDR2 FQGNSA. Here the CDR3 DNA reads TGTGCCAGCAGCTCCAACTGGGGGCCAGAGACCCAGTACTTC. Translation gives CASSSNWGPETQYF.

This clonotype was found a few times. The CDR3 is CASSFRGPSGANVLTF. The CDR3 DNA reads TGTGCCAGCAGCTTTAGGGGCCCCTCTGGGGCCAACGTCCTGACTTTC. The genes are TRBV7-9 and TRBJ2-6; TRBD1 is a possible D gene (5 bases). The CDR3 loop spans 16 amino acids. Germline V gene sequence: CDR1 SEHNR, CDR2 FQNEAQ (reference sequence). The ends were cut back, 3 bases at V and 0 bases at J, with 9 bases in the middle.

The chain couples TRBV28 to TRBJ2-3; 10 nucleotides line up with TRBD2. Germline V gene sequence: CDR1 MDHEN, CDR2 SYDVKM. The V gene end was trimmed by 6 bases and the J gene end by 6 bases; junction bases not matched to a gene: 9. This CDR3 spans 15 amino acids. This CDR3 is CASRISGGPYDTQYF. CDR3 nucleotide sequence: TGTGCCAGCAGGATTAGCGGGGGGCCATATGATACGCAGTATTTT.

The V gene is TRBV14, the J gene TRBJ1-4; D is unclear. Per the germline V gene, CDR1 is SGHDN and CDR2 is FVKESK. V lost 4 bases to trimming and J lost 6 bases, with 12 bases between them. CDR3 length equals 14 residues. The CDR3 region is CASSRTVYYEKLFF. The DNA for the CDR3 is TGTGCCAGCAGCCGGACGGTATACTATGAAAAACTGTTTTTT. Drawing the rest from reference TRBV14 and TRBJ1-4, the complete variable domain is EAGVTQFPSHSVIEKGQTVTLRCDPISGHDNLYWYRRVMGKEIKFLLHFVKESKQDESGMPNNRFLAERTGGTYSTLKVQPAELEDSGVYFCASSRTVYYEKLFFGSGTQLSVL.

V and J are TRBV7-2 and TRBJ2-1; the D gene could be TRBD1 or TRBD2 (5 bases each). Germline CDR1 SGHTA, CDR2 FQGNSA. The CDR3 covers 15 residues. With 4 bases removed from V and 9 bases from J, the gap between germline ends came to 19 bases. The CDR3, as DNA: TGTGCCAGCAGCTCAAGATCCGGGACGGTGGGTGAGCAGTTCTTC. Its protein is CASSSRSGTVGEQFF.

The chain links TRBV2 to TRBJ2-3; 10 bases are a match to TRBD2. Trimming cost V 11 bases and J 5 bases; bases outside gene matches: 10. This CDR3 is 14 amino acids long. Germline values: CDR1 SNHLY, CDR2 FYNNEI. Here the CDR3 DNA reads TGTGCCGGCCCACTAGCGGGGTTGAAAGATACGCAGTATTTT. Protein: CAGPLAGLKDTQYF.

V usage is TRBV3-1 and J usage is TRBJ2-7; TRBD2 might be the D (7 bases). The germline V gene encodes CDR1 LGHDT and CDR2 YNNKEL (reference sequence). Trimming left V 5 bases short and J 2 bases short, with 10 bases between. CDR3 length: 13 residues. CDR3 nucleotide sequence: TGTGCCAGCAGCAGGGGGGGCGCCTACGAGCAGTACTTC. Translated: CASSRGGAYEQYF.

The chain has TRBV6-5 and TRBJ2-7; no reliable D call. The V end lost 4 bases, the J end lost 1 base, and 14 bases lay between the germline ends. Per the germline V gene, CDR1 is MNHEY and CDR2 is SVGAGI. The CDR3 consists of 15 residues. The CDR3 sequence is CASSSFPGPSYEQYV. The CDR3 DNA follows: TGTGCCAGCAGTTCCTTCCCCGGCCCATCCTACGAGCAGTACGTC.

This clonotype was detected only a few times. V usage is TRBV5-1 and J usage is TRBJ2-1; D is possibly TRBD1 (5 bases). V shed 0 bases and J shed 4 bases, with 14 bases lying between them. This CDR3 is 16 amino acids long. Germline V gene sequence: CDR1 SGHRS, CDR2 YFSETQ. In DNA form, the CDR3 reads TGCGCCAGCAGCTTGGAGGCGGCAGGGCCTTACAATGAGCAGTTCTTC. It specifies CASSLEAAGPYNEQFF. The full variable domain, in which reference TRBV5-1 and TRBJ2-1 provide the parts outside the CDR3, is KAGVTQTPRYLIKTRGQQVTLSCSPISGHRSVSWYQQTPGQGLQFLFEYFSETQRNKGNFPGRFSGRQFSNSRSEMNVSTLELGDSALYLCASSLEAAGPYNEQFFGPGTRLTVL.

This clonotype was counted between two and nine times. V usage is TRBV7-2 and J usage is TRBJ1-6; D is undetermined. Trimming cost V 1 base and J 8 bases, with 9 bases left between them. Germline V gives CDR1 SGHTA, CDR2 FQGNSA. The CDR3 totals 14 residues. The CDR3: CASSLEFWDSPLHF. CDR3 nucleotide sequence: TGTGCCAGCAGCTTAGAATTTTGGGATTCACCCCTCCACTTT.

This clonotype was observed a handful of times. V and J are TRBV28 and TRBJ2-3, with D tentatively TRBD2 (5 bases). The V gene's germline CDR1 is MDHEN and CDR2 SYDVKM. The CDR3 contains 13 residues. V lost 3 bases and J lost 6, with 10 bases in between. The CDR3 bases are TGTGCCAGCAGTTTCCCGGACTCCGATACGCAGTATTTT. Protein product: CASSFPDSDTQYF.

J is TRBJ2-1 and V is TRBV2; 9 nucleotides agree with TRBD2. The J segment lost 7 bases and the V segment lost 6 bases, leaving 7 bases of the junction unmatched. CDR1 and CDR2 (germline): SNHLY, FYNNEI. The CDR3 totals 14 residues. CDR3 in DNA: TGTGCCAGCAGACTAGCGGGTCGGGCAAATGAGCAGTTCTTC. Its protein product is CASRLAGRANEQFF. Using reference TRBV2 and TRBJ2-1 for the parts outside the CDR3, the full variable domain is EPEVTQTPSHQVTQMGQEVILRCVPISNHLYFYWYRQILGQKVEFLVSFYNNEISEKSEIFDDQFSVERPDGSNFTLKIRSTKLEDSAMYFCASRLAGRANEQFFGPGTRLTVL.

In this sample, this clonotype turned up a few times. The rearrangement joins TRBV24-1 to TRBJ1-2; 7 bases match TRBD1. Per the germline V gene, CDR1 is KGHDR and CDR2 is SFDVKD. This CDR3 is 14 amino acids long. The junction had 8 bases not matched to a gene; V was cut back by 3 bases and J by 8 bases. The CDR3 coding sequence is TGTGCCACCAGTGATCCCGGGACAGTTGAAGGCTACACCTTC. Translating it yields CATSDPGTVEGYTF.

The V and J genes are TRBV3-1 and TRBJ1-3, with a possible D match to TRBD1 (5 bases). The CDR3 is 16 residues long. Germline CDR1 is LGHDT and CDR2 is YNNKEL (reference sequence). V was trimmed by 0 bases and J by 4 bases, leaving 13 bases between them. CDR3 in DNA: TGTGCCAGCAGCCAAGAAGGGGCAGGGAACGGAAACACCATATATTTT. Translating gives CASSQEGAGNGNTIYF.

Only a few counts were recorded for this clonotype. J is TRBJ2-1 and V is TRBV2, with D perhaps TRBD2 (5 bases). CDR3 size: 17 residues. Per the germline V gene, CDR1 is SNHLY and CDR2 is FYNNEI. V was shortened by 3 bases and J by 9 bases, with 24 bases between the two germline ends. The CDR3 nucleotides are TGTGCCAGCAGTGAGTGGCTAGCTTCTATCGCGGCGGGTGAGCAGTTCTTC. Translated: CASSEWLASIAAGEQFF.

The rearrangement uses TRBV4-3 and TRBJ2-7; D is perhaps TRBD2 (5 bases). This CDR3 has 15 residues. V lost 4 bases and J lost 1, with 14 bases in between. Germline V gene lookup returns CDR1 LGHNA and CDR2 YSLEER. The CDR3 nucleotides read TGCGCCAGCAGCCTTTCCGAGGGCTCTTCCTACGAGCAGTACTTC. Protein: CASSLSEGSSYEQYF.